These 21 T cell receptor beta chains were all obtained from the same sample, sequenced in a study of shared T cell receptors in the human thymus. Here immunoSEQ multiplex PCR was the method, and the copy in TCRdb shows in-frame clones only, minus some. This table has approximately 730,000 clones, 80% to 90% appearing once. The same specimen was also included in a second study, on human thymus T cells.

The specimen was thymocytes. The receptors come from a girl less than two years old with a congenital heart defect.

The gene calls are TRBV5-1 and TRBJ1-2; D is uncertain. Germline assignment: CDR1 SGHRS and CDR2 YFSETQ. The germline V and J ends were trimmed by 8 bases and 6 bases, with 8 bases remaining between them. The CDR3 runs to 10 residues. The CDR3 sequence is CARAPDGYTF. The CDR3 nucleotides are TGCGCCAGAGCCCCGGATGGCTACACCTTC.

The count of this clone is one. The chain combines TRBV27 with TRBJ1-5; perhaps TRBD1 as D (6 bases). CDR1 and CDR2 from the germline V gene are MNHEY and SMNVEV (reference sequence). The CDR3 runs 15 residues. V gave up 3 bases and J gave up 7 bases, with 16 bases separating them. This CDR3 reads CASSLGGQTTQPQHF. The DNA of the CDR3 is TGTGCCAGCAGTTTGGGTGGACAGACGACCCAGCCCCAGCATTTT.

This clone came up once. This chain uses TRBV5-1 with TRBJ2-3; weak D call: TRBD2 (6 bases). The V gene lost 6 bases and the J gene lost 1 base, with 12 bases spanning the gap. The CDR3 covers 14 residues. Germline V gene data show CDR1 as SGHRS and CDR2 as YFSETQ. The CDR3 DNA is TGCGCCAGCACGAGCGGGCCTGGCACAGATACGCAGTATTTT. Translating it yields CASTSGPGTDTQYF.

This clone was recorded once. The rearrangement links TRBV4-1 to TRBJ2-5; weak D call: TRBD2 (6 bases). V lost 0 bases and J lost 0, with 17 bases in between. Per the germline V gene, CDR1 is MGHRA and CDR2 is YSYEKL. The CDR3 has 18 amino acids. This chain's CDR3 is CASSQDRRRDPYQETQYF. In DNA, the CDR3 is TGCGCCAGCAGCCAAGATAGGAGGAGGGACCCGTACCAAGAGACCCAGTACTTC.

The CDR3, as DNA: TGTGCCAGCAGCACCCAGAGGTACGAGGGCTACACCTTC. Translated, it gives CASSTQRYEGYTF. This chain uses TRBV21-1 with TRBJ1-2. TRBV21-1 is shown as a pseudogene. The CDR3 contains 13 residues.

For the CDR3, the DNA is TGTGCCAGCAGTACCGGCAGGGTGTCTGGAAACACCATATATTTT. Translated, it gives CASSTGRVSGNTIYF. V gene TRBV28 combines with J gene TRBJ1-3; maybe TRBD1 (5 bases). Trimming cost V 5 bases and J 1 base, with 12 bases left between them. Germline-derived CDR1 and CDR2 are MDHEN and SYDVKM. The CDR3 consists of 15 residues.

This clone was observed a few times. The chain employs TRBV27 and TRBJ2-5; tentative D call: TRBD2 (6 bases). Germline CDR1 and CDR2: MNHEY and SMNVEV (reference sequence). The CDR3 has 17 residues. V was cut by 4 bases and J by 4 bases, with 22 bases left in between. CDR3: CASSSKPRLGRRETQYF. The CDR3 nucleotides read TGTGCCAGCAGTTCCAAACCCCGACTAGGCAGAAGAGAGACCCAGTACTTC.

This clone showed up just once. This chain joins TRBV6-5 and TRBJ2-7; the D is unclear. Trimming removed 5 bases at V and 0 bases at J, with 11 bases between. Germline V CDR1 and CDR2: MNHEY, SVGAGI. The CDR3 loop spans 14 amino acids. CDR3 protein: CASSHRQFSYEQYF. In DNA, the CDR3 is TGTGCCAGCAGTCACCGACAATTCTCCTACGAGCAGTACTTC.

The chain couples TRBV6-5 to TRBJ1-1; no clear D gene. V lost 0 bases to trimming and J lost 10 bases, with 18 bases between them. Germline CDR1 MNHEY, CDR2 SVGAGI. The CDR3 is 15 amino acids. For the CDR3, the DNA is TGTGCCAGCAGTTACTCGGAGGGAACCGACGGAAGAGCTTTCTTT. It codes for CASSYSEGTDGRAFF.

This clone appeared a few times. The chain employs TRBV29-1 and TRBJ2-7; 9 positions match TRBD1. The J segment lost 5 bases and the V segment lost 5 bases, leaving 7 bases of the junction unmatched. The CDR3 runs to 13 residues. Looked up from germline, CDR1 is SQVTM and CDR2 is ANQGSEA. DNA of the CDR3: TGCAGCGTTCCCACGGACAGGGGAAACGAGCAGTACTTC. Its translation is CSVPTDRGNEQYF.

For the CDR3, the DNA is TGTGCCAGCAGCCGACCGACGTCCGGGACAGGGGTGTCCTACGAGCAGTACTTC. This sequence encodes CASSRPTSGTGVSYEQYF. The rearrangement joins TRBV11-2 to TRBJ2-7; 10 bases match TRBD1. The J segment lost 1 base and the V segment lost 5 bases, leaving 14 bases of the junction unmatched. The CDR3 consists of 18 residues. Germline V gene sequence: CDR1 SGHAT, CDR2 FQNNGV.

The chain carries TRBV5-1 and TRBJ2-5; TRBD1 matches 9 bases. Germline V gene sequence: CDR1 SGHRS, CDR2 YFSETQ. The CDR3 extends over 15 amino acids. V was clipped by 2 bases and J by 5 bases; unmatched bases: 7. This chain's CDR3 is CASSFSDRGRETQYF. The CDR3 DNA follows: TGCGCCAGCAGCTTTTCAGACAGGGGGAGGGAGACCCAGTACTTC. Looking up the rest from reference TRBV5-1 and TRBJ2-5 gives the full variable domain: KAGVTQTPRYLIKTRGQQVTLSCSPISGHRSVSWYQQTPGQGLQFLFEYFSETQRNKGNFPGRFSGRQFSNSRSEMNVSTLELGDSALYLCASSFSDRGRETQYFGPGTRLLVL.

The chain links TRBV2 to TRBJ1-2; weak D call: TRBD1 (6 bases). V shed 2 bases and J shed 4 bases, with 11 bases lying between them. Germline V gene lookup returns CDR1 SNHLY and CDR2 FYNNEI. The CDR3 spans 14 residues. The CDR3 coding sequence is TGTGCCAGCAGTGAACGCTCCAGGGGCTATGGCTACACCTTC. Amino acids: CASSERSRGYGYTF.

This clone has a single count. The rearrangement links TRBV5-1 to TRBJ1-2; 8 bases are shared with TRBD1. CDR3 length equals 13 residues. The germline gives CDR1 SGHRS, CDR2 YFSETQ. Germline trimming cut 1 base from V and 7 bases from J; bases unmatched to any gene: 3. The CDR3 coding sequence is TGCGCCAGCAGCTTGAGCCAGGGGGCTGGCTACACCTTC. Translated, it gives CASSLSQGAGYTF.

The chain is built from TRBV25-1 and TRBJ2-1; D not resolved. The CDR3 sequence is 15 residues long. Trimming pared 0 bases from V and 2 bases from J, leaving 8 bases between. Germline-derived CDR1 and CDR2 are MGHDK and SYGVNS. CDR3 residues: CASSEYRITYNEQFF. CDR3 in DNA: TGTGCCAGCAGTGAATACAGAATAACCTACAATGAGCAGTTCTTC.

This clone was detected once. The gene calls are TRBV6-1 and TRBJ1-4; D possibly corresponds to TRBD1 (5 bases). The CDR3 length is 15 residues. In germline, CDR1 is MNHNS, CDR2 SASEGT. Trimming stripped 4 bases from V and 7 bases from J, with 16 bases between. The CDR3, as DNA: TGTGCCAGCAGTGTAGCCCCCGGCAGGGCTGAAAAACTGTTTTTT. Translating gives CASSVAPGRAEKLFF.

CDR3 sequence reads: CASSQRWGRGANVLTF. CDR3 in DNA: TGTGCCAGCAGCCAGAGATGGGGCAGGGGGGCCAACGTCCTGACTTTC. This chain joins TRBV14 and TRBJ2-6; D may be TRBD1 (5 bases). This CDR3 spans 16 amino acids. With 3 bases removed from V and 4 bases from J, the gap between germline ends came to 13 bases. The V gene's germline CDR1 is SGHDN and CDR2 FVKESK.

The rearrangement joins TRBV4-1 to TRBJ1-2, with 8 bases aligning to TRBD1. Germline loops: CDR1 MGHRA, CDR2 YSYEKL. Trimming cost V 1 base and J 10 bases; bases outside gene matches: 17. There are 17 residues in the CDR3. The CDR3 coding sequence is TGCGCCAGCAGCCAAGGTTCCCTCGGGACAGGAGGTCGAGTCTACACCTTC. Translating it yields CASSQGSLGTGGRVYTF.

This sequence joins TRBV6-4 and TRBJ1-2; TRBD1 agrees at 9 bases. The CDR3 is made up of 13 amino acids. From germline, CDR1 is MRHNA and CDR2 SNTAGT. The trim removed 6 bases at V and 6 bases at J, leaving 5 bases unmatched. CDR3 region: CASSPGQGNGYTF. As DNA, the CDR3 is TGTGCCAGCAGCCCGGGACAGGGTAATGGCTACACCTTC.

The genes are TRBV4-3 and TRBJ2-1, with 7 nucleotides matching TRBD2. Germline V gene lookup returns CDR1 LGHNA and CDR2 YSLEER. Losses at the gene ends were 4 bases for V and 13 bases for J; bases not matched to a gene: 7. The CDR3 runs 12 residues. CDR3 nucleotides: TGCGCCAGCAGCCCGGACGGGACTAACCAGTTCTTC. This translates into CASSPDGTNQFF.

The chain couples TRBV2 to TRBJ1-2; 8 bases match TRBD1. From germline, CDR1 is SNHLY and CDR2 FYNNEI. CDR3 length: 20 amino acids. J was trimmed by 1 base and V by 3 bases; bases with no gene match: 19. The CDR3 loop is CASSDITGGEVPHLNYGYTF. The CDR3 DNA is TGTGCCAGCAGTGATATCACAGGGGGAGAAGTCCCTCACCTTAACTATGGCTACACCTTC.